The entry below describes one T cell receptor (beta chain). Looked up from germline, CDR1 is SGHDT and CDR2 is YYEEEE. The CDR3 totals 13 residues. The ends lost 3 bases at V and 3 bases at J; junction bases unmatched: 3. These data belong to a study of low-dose radiotherapy and immunotherapy resistance in tumors. Study details: Aspirin was taken orally by patients at 300 mg daily for four cycles from cycle 1 day 1. TRAV- and TRBV-specific primers primed first-strand cDNA, covering alpha and beta chains.

Specified time point: before trial treatment. Nivolumab, ipilimumab, aspirin, low-dose cyclophosphamide and low-dose radiotherapy were all administered to the donors. Each patient who was eligible had an advanced solid tumor with no tumor-infiltrating lymphocytes. TCRs were amplified for 20 to 25 PCR cycles with a constant-region primer and V-primer adapter. Each CDR3 protein gets one entry after TCRdb re-called the reads with MiXCR. The sample holds fewer than 60,000 distinct CDR3 sequences, over 9.5% seen once. The sequence was collected from a female donor with ovarian cancer. This specimen was PBMCs, taken before treatment. The rearrangement links TRBV5-6 to TRBJ2-7; 7 bases map to TRBD2. DNA of the CDR3: TGTGCCAGCAGCTCCCGGGGGGTCTACGAGCAGTACTTC. Amino acids: CASSSRGVYEQYF.